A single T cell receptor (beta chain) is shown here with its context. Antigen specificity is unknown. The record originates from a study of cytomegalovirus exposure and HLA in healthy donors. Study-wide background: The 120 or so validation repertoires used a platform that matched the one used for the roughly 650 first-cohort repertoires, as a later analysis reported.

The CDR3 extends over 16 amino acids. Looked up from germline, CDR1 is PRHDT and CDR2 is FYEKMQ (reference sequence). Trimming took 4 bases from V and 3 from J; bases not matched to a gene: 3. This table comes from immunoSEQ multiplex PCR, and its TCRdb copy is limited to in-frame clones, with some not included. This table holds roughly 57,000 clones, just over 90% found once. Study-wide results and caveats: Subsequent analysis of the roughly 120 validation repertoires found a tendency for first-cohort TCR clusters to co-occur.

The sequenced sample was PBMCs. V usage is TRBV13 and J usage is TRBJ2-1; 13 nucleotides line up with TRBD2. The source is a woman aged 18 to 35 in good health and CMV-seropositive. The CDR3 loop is CASSSGTSGDYNEQFF. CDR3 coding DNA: TGTGCCAGCAGCTCCGGGACTAGCGGGGACTACAATGAGCAGTTCTTC.